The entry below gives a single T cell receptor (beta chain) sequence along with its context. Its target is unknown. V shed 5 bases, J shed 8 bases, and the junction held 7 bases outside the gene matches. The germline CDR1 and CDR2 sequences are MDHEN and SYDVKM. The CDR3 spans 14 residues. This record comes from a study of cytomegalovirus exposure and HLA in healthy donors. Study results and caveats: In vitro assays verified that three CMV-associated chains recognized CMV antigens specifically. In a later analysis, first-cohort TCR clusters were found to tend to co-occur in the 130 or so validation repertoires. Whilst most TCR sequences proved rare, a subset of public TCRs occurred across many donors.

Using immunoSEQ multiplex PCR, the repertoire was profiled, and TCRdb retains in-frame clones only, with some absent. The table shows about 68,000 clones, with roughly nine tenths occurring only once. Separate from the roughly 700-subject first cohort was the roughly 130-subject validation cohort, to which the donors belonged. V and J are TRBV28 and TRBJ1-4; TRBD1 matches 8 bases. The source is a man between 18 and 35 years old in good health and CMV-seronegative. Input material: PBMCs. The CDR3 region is CASSLRAGGEKLFF. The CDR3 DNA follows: TGTGCCAGCAGTCTCCGGGCAGGGGGCGAAAAACTGTTTTTT.